A selection of T cell receptor beta chains follows, all from one sample in a study of OX40 agonist ivuxolimab in advanced cancers. Sequencing used immunoSEQ multiplex PCR; TCRdb keeps in-frame clones, though not all of them. The table shows 23,000 or so clones, with about nine tenths occurring only once. The sample here was CD4+ or CD8+ T cells sorted from blood, taken in a trial of the OX40 agonist ivuxolimab. Receptors originate from an adult with an advanced solid tumor such as melanoma, head and neck, liver or kidney cancer. CDR3s include the opening cysteine and the closing phenylalanine or tryptophan. Fields, in order: clone size, V gene, J gene, D gene, CDR3 DNA, CDR3 protein. The D gene is left open where the match is weak. Part of the rows lack a size; the others show once, few, many or a class for expanded clones.

clone size: -
V gene: TRBV30
J gene: TRBJ2-2
D gene: -
CDR3 DNA: TGTGCCGGGGGCAGGGGAAGCACCGGGGAGCTGTTTTTT
CDR3 protein: CAGGRGSTGELFF

clone size: -
V gene: TRBV5-1
J gene: TRBJ2-1
D gene: TRBD2
CDR3 DNA: TGCGCCAGCAGGACTAGCGGGTACAATGAGCAGTTCTTC
CDR3 protein: CASRTSGYNEQFF

clone size: -
V gene: TRBV30
J gene: TRBJ1-1
D gene: -
CDR3 DNA: TGTGCCTGGAGTGTGGTGGCTGAAGCTTTCTTT
CDR3 protein: CAWSVVAEAFF

clone size: -
V gene: TRBV6-5
J gene: TRBJ1-5
D gene: -
CDR3 DNA: TGTGCCAGCGCGCCGGGGGGCATTCAGCCCCAGCATTTT
CDR3 protein: CASAPGGIQPQHF

clone size: -
V gene: TRBV19
J gene: TRBJ2-1
D gene: TRBD2
CDR3 DNA: TGTGCCAGTAGTATAGATGAAGGACTAGGAGAGCAGTTCTTC
CDR3 protein: CASSIDEGLGEQFF

clone size: -
V gene: TRBV5-1
J gene: TRBJ2-2
D gene: TRBD2
CDR3 DNA: TGCGCCAGCACAAACGGCATTGTAGCGGGGGCCTCGGGGGAGCTGTTTTTT
CDR3 protein: CASTNGIVAGASGELFF

clone size: -
V gene: TRBV7-6
J gene: TRBJ2-3
D gene: TRBD2
CDR3 DNA: TGTGCCAGCAGCCCGGAGACTAGCGGGGGCACAGATACGCAGTATTTT
CDR3 protein: CASSPETSGGTDTQYF

clone size: -
V gene: TRBV5-1
J gene: TRBJ2-1
D gene: TRBD2
CDR3 DNA: TGCGCCAGCAGCCCTAGCGGGAGTAGATACAATGAGCAGTTCTTC
CDR3 protein: CASSPSGSRYNEQFF

clone size: -
V gene: TRBV28
J gene: TRBJ2-5
D gene: -
CDR3 DNA: TGTGCCAGCAGTTTGCCGACAGGGACTTTTCAAGAGACCCAGTACTTC
CDR3 protein: CASSLPTGTFQETQYF

clone size: -
V gene: TRBV19
J gene: TRBJ2-5
D gene: TRBD2
CDR3 DNA: TGTGCCAGTAGCTCGACTAGCGGCCAAGAGACCCAGTACTTC
CDR3 protein: CASSSTSGQETQYF

clone size: -
V gene: TRBV11-2
J gene: TRBJ2-1
D gene: -
CDR3 DNA: TGTGCCAGCAGCTTAGATCTCCCCAGTACCTACAATGAGCAGTTCTTC
CDR3 protein: CASSLDLPSTYNEQFF

clone size: -
V gene: TRBV27
J gene: TRBJ1-5
D gene: -
CDR3 DNA: TGTGCCAGCAGTCCGGGGACGCTCTATAGCAATCAGCCCCAGCATTTT
CDR3 protein: CASSPGTLYSNQPQHF

clone size: -
V gene: TRBV2
J gene: TRBJ2-1
D gene: TRBD2
CDR3 DNA: TGTGCCAGCAGGATAGCGGGGGGGCCAGTCAATGAGCAGTTCTTC
CDR3 protein: CASRIAGGPVNEQFF

clone size: -
V gene: TRBV7-3
J gene: TRBJ1-6
D gene: -
CDR3 DNA: TGTGCCAGCAGCTTAGGGACAAATTCACCCCTCCACTTT
CDR3 protein: CASSLGTNSPLHF

clone size: -
V gene: TRBV15
J gene: TRBJ1-1
D gene: -
CDR3 DNA: TGTGCCACCAGCAGAGATATAAACACTGAAGCTTTCTTT
CDR3 protein: CATSRDINTEAFF

clone size: -
V gene: TRBV7-9
J gene: TRBJ1-5
D gene: TRBD1
CDR3 DNA: TGTGCCAGCAGCCACGACAGGGAAAGACAGCCCCAGCATTTT
CDR3 protein: CASSHDRERQPQHF

clone size: -
V gene: TRBV15
J gene: TRBJ1-4
D gene: TRBD1
CDR3 DNA: TGTGCCACCAGCAACGGACAGGGGGCTCGAGAAAAACTGTTTTTT
CDR3 protein: CATSNGQGAREKLFF

clone size: -
V gene: TRBV2
J gene: TRBJ2-2
D gene: TRBD2
CDR3 DNA: TGTGCCAGCAAGGGAGGGAGGGTAAACACCGGGGAGCTGTTTTTT
CDR3 protein: CASKGGRVNTGELFF

clone size: -
V gene: TRBV5-4
J gene: TRBJ2-7
D gene: -
CDR3 DNA: TGTGCCAGCAGCCCCGACAGGAACTACGAGCAGTACTTC
CDR3 protein: CASSPDRNYEQYF

clone size: -
V gene: TRBV27
J gene: TRBJ1-6
D gene: TRBD1
CDR3 DNA: TGTGCCAGCACACCTAGGCGACAGGGTGGCTATAATTCACCCCTCCACTTT
CDR3 protein: CASTPRRQGGYNSPLHF

clone size: few
V gene: TRBV4-1
J gene: TRBJ2-1
D gene: -
CDR3 DNA: TGCGCCAGCAGCCCCAGGGCGGGGGCAGGGTATGAGCAGTTCTTC
CDR3 protein: CASSPRAGAGYEQFF

clone size: -
V gene: TRBV4-1
J gene: TRBJ2-7
D gene: TRBD2
CDR3 DNA: TGCGCCAGCAGTCCTTTAGCTCTAGCGGGATACAGTAGGACCTACGAGCAGTACTTC
CDR3 protein: CASSPLALAGYSRTYEQYF

clone size: few
V gene: TRBV19
J gene: TRBJ2-2
D gene: TRBD2
CDR3 DNA: TGTGCCAGTAGTATTCGCGGGGGGGACACCGGGGAGCTGTTTTTT
CDR3 protein: CASSIRGGDTGELFF

clone size: -
V gene: TRBV11-2
J gene: TRBJ1-1
D gene: TRBD1
CDR3 DNA: TGTGCCAGCAGCCCGGACAGGCAGGCTTTCTTT
CDR3 protein: CASSPDRQAFF

clone size: -
V gene: TRBV29-1
J gene: TRBJ2-1
D gene: TRBD2
CDR3 DNA: TGCAGCGTTGAAGCTAGCGGACTATACAATGAGCAGTTCTTC
CDR3 protein: CSVEASGLYNEQFF

clone size: -
V gene: TRBV5-1
J gene: TRBJ1-5
D gene: TRBD1
CDR3 DNA: TGCGCCAGCAGCGCGGGACAGGGGGCTTTTAATCAGCCCCAGCATTTT
CDR3 protein: CASSAGQGAFNQPQHF

clone size: -
V gene: TRBV18
J gene: TRBJ1-5
D gene: -
CDR3 DNA: TGTGCCAGCTCCCCTACGGCTAATCAGCCCCAGCATTTT
CDR3 protein: CASSPTANQPQHF

clone size: -
V gene: TRBV30
J gene: TRBJ2-7
D gene: TRBD1
CDR3 DNA: TGTGCCTGGCGGGGACAGGGTAGAGGCGAGCAGTACTTC
CDR3 protein: CAWRGQGRGEQYF

clone size: -
V gene: TRBV27
J gene: TRBJ2-7
D gene: TRBD1
CDR3 DNA: TGTGCCAGCGCAGAAGAAGGGACAGGGGGCTACGAGCAGTACTTC
CDR3 protein: CASAEEGTGGYEQYF

clone size: -
V gene: TRBV5-4
J gene: TRBJ2-1
D gene: TRBD2
CDR3 DNA: TGTGCCAGCAGCCTACTAGCGGGGGGGAATGAGCAGTTCTTC
CDR3 protein: CASSLLAGGNEQFF

clone size: -
V gene: TRBV10-3
J gene: TRBJ2-7
D gene: TRBD2
CDR3 DNA: TGTGCCATCAGTGACAGCGGGGGACCCTCCTACGAGCAGTACTTC
CDR3 protein: CAISDSGGPSYEQYF

clone size: -
V gene: TRBV18
J gene: TRBJ2-1
D gene: -
CDR3 DNA: TGTGCCAGCTCACTGAGAGGAGATGAGCAGTTCTTC
CDR3 protein: CASSLRGDEQFF

clone size: -
V gene: TRBV29-1
J gene: TRBJ2-3
D gene: -
CDR3 DNA: TGCAGCGTTAGTACTGGGACCTCGCAGTATTTT
CDR3 protein: CSVSTGTSQYF

clone size: -
V gene: TRBV28
J gene: TRBJ2-1
D gene: -
CDR3 DNA: TGTGCCAGCAGTTCCCCGACACAGGGATTGGATGAGCAGTTCTTC
CDR3 protein: CASSSPTQGLDEQFF

clone size: -
V gene: TRBV6-5
J gene: TRBJ2-7
D gene: -
CDR3 DNA: TGTGCCAGCAGAGATTCGGGGTCCTACGAGCAGTACTTC
CDR3 protein: CASRDSGSYEQYF

clone size: -
V gene: TRBV10-2
J gene: TRBJ2-1
D gene: TRBD2
CDR3 DNA: TGCGCCAGTTACCAGGGACTAGCGGGGGGAAAGCAGTTCTTC
CDR3 protein: CASYQGLAGGKQFF

clone size: -
V gene: TRBV6-1
J gene: TRBJ2-2
D gene: -
CDR3 DNA: TGTGCCAGCAGTGCAAGAGACCGGGCGACGAACACCGGGGAGCTGTTTTTT
CDR3 protein: CASSARDRATNTGELFF

clone size: -
V gene: TRBV11-2
J gene: TRBJ2-7
D gene: -
CDR3 DNA: TGTGCCAGCAGCTCAGGACAGTATCTCGACGAGCAGTACTTC
CDR3 protein: CASSSGQYLDEQYF

clone size: -
V gene: TRBV7-8
J gene: TRBJ2-6
D gene: -
CDR3 DNA: TGTGCCAGCAGCTTAGTCGGATATTCTGGGGCCAACGTCCTGACTTTC
CDR3 protein: CASSLVGYSGANVLTF

clone size: -
V gene: TRBV5-1
J gene: TRBJ2-1
D gene: -
CDR3 DNA: TGCGCCAGCAGCGGACGGGACGGAAGCTCCTACAATGAGCAGTTCTTC
CDR3 protein: CASSGRDGSSYNEQFF

clone size: -
V gene: TRBV29-1
J gene: TRBJ2-2
D gene: -
CDR3 DNA: TGCAGCGGGGGGGGCCCGGAATCCGGGGAGCTGTTTTTT
CDR3 protein: CSGGGPESGELFF

clone size: -
V gene: TRBV11-1
J gene: TRBJ1-2
D gene: TRBD1
CDR3 DNA: TGTGCCAGCCTTGTGACAGGGAGCTATGGCTACACCTTC
CDR3 protein: CASLVTGSYGYTF

clone size: -
V gene: TRBV6-1
J gene: TRBJ2-7
D gene: -
CDR3 DNA: TGTGCCAGCAGTCTGACAGCGTTCTCCTACGAGCAGTACTTC
CDR3 protein: CASSLTAFSYEQYF

clone size: -
V gene: TRBV19
J gene: TRBJ1-6
D gene: -
CDR3 DNA: TGTGCCAGTAGTATAGATCGAGGAGAGGGTAATTCACCCCTCCACTTT
CDR3 protein: CASSIDRGEGNSPLHF

clone size: -
V gene: TRBV7-9
J gene: TRBJ1-4
D gene: -
CDR3 DNA: TGTGCCAGCAGCGGAACCGGGACTTCGAATGAAAAACTGTTTTTT
CDR3 protein: CASSGTGTSNEKLFF